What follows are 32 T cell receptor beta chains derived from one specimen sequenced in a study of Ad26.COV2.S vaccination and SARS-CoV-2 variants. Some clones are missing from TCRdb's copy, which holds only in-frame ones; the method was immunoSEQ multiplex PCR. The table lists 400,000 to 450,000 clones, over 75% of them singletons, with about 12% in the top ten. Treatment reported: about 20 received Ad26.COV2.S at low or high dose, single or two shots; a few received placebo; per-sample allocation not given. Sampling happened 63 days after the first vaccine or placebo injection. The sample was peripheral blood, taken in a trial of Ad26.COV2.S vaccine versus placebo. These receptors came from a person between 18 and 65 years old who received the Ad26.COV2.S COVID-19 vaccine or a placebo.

CDR3 nucleotides: TGTGCCAGCAGCCCCGCCACCAGCGGCTACGAGCAGTACTTC. Encoded protein: CASSPATSGYEQYF. The chain combines TRBV7-9 with TRBJ2-7; D perhaps matches TRBD2 (5 bases). The germline gives CDR1 SEHNR, CDR2 FQNEAQ (reference sequence). The CDR3 has 14 residues. Trimming took off 5 bases at V and 3 bases at J, with 14 bases between the two ends.

CDR3 DNA: TGTGCCAGCTCACCACCGACTAGTGGGTACGAGCAGTACTTC. Translating it yields CASSPPTSGYEQYF. This sequence joins TRBV18 and TRBJ2-7, with D possibly being TRBD2 (6 bases). The germline V and J ends were trimmed by 0 bases and 4 bases, with 10 bases remaining between them. The CDR3 loop spans 14 amino acids. Germline CDR1 reads KGHSH; CDR2 reads LQKENI.

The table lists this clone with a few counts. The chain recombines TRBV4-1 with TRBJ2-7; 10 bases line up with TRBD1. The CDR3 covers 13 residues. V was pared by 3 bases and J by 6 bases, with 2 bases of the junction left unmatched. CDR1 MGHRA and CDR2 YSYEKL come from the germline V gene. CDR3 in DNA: TGCGCCAGCAGCCACCGACAGGGGGCCGAGCAGTACTTC. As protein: CASSHRQGAEQYF.

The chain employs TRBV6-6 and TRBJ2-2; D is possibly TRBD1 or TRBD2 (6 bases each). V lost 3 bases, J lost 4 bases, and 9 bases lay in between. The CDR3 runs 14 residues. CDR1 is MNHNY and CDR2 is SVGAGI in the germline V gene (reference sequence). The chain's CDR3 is CASSYRGVTGELFF. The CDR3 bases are TGTGCCAGCAGTTATAGGGGGGTCACCGGGGAGCTGTTTTTT.

CDR3 amino acids: CASSPSVGPEAFF. The CDR3 bases are TGTGCCAGTAGTCCATCAGTTGGCCCTGAAGCTTTCTTT. This rearrangement joins TRBV19 to TRBJ1-1; no firm D call. Trimming removed 5 bases at V and 6 bases at J, with 13 bases between. The CDR3 totals 13 residues. In germline, CDR1 is LNHDA, CDR2 SQIVND (reference sequence).

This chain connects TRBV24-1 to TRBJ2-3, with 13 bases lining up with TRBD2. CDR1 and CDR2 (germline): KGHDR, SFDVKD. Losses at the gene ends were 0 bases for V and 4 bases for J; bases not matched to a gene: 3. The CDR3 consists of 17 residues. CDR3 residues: CATSDLETSGRPDTQYF. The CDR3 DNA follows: TGTGCCACCAGTGATTTGGAGACTAGCGGGAGGCCAGATACGCAGTATTTT.

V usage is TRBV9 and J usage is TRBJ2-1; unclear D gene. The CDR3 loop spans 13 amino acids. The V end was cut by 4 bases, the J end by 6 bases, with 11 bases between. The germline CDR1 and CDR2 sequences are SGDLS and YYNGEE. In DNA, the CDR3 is TGTGCCAGCAGCCTCCCCGTTTCCAATGAGCAGTTCTTC. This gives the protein CASSLPVSNEQFF.

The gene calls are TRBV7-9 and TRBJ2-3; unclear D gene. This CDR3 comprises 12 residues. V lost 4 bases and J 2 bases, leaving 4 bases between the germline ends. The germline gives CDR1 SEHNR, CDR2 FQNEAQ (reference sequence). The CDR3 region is CASSSNTDTQYF. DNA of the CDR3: TGTGCCAGCAGCTCGAACACAGATACGCAGTATTTT.

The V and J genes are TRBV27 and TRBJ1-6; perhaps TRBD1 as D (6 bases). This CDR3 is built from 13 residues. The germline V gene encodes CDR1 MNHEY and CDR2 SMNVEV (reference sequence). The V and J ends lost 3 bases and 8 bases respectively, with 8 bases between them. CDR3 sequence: CASSFGGDSPLHF. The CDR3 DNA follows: TGTGCCAGCAGTTTCGGGGGCGATTCACCCCTCCACTTT.

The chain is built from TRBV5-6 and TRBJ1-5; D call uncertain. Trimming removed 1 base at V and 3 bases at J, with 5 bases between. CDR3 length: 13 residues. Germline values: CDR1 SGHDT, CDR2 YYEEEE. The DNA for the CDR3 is TGTGCCAGCAGCTTGAACACCAATCAGCCCCAGCATTTT. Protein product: CASSLNTNQPQHF.

CDR3 region: CAWNKYNYGYTF. For the CDR3, the DNA is TGTGCCTGGAACAAATACAACTATGGCTACACCTTC. The rearrangement joins TRBV30 to TRBJ1-2; the D is unclear. Trimming left V 4 bases short and J 2 bases short, with 8 bases between. The CDR3 is 12 amino acids. Looked up from germline, CDR1 is GTSNPN and CDR2 is SVGIG (reference sequence). Looking up the rest from reference TRBV30 and TRBJ1-2 gives the full variable domain: SQTIHQWPATLVQPVGSPLSLECTVEGTSNPNLYWYRQAAGRGLQLLFYSVGIGQISSEVPQNLSASRPQDRQFILSSKKLLLSDSGFYLCAWNKYNYGYTFGSGTRLTVV.

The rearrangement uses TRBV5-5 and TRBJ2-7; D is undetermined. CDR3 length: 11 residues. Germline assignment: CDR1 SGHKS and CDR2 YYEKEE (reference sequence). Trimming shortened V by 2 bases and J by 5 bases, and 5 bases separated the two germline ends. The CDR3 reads CASSFTDEQYF. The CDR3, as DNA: TGTGCCAGCAGCTTTACCGACGAGCAGTACTTC.

The CDR3 reads CAIQSGTGGYGYTF. The CDR3 bases are TGTGCCATCCAATCCGGGACAGGGGGCTACGGCTACACCTTC. The chain joins TRBV10-3 to TRBJ1-2; 12 positions agree with TRBD1. Germline CDR1 and CDR2: ENHRY and SYGVKD. J gave up 8 bases and V 8 bases, and 9 bases lay outside the gene matches. This CDR3 has 14 residues.

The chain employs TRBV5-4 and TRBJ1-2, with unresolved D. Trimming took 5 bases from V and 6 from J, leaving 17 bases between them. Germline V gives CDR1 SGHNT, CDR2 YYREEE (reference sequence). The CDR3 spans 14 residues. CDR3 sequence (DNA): TGTGCCAGCAGTATCGGAACAGTGACCCATGGCTACACCTTC. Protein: CASSIGTVTHGYTF.

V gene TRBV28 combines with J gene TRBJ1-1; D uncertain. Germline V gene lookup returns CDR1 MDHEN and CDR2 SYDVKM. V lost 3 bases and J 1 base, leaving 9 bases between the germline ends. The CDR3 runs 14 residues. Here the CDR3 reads CASSFGVSNTEAFF. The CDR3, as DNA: TGTGCCAGCAGTTTTGGGGTCTCGAACACTGAAGCTTTCTTT.

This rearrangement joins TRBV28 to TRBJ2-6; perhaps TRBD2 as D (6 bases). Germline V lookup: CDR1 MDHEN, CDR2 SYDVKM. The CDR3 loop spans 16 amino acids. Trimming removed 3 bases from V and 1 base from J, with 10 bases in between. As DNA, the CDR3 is TGTGCCAGCAGTTTGGGACTGGGGTCTGGGGCCAACGTCCTGACTTTC. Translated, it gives CASSLGLGSGANVLTF.

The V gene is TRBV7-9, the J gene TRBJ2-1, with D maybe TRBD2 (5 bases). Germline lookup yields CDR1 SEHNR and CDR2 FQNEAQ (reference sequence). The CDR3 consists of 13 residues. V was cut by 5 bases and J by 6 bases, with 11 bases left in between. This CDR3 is CASSPGGPNEQFF. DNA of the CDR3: TGTGCCAGCAGCCCCGGAGGCCCCAATGAGCAGTTCTTC.

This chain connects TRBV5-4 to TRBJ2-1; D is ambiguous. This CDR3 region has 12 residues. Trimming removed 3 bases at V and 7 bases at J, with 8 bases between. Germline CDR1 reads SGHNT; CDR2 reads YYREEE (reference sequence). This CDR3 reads CASSSDMNEQFF. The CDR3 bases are TGTGCCAGCAGCTCTGATATGAATGAGCAGTTCTTC.

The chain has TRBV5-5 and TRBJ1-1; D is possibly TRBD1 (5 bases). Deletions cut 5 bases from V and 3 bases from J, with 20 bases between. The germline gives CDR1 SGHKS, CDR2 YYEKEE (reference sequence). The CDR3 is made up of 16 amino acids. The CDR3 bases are TGTGCCAGCAGTGTCATGGGGGGATTTGTTGACACTGAAGCTTTCTTT. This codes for CASSVMGGFVDTEAFF.

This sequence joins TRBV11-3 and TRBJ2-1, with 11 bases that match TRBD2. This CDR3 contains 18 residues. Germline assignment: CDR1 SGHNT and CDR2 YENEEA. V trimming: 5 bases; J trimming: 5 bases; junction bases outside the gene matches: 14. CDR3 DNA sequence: TGTGCCAGCAGCGTATGGGGCTTAGCGGGAGGGAGAGACAATGAGCAGTTCTTC. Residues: CASSVWGLAGGRDNEQFF. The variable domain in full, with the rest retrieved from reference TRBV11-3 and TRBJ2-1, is EAGVVQSPRYKIIEKKQPVAFWCNPISGHNTLYWYLQNLGQGPELLIRYENEEAVDDSQLPKDRFSAERLKGVDSTLKIQPAELGDSAVYLCASSVWGLAGGRDNEQFFGPGTRLTVL.

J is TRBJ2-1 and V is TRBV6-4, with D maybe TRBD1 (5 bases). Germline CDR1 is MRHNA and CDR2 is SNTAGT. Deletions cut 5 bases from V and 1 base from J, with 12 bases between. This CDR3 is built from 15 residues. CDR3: CASSPDRISYNEQFF. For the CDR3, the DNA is TGTGCCAGCAGTCCCGACAGAATATCCTACAATGAGCAGTTCTTC.

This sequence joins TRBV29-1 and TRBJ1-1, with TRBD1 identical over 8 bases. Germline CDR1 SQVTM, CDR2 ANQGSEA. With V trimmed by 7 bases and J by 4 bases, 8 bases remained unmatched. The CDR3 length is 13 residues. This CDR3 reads CSGNDRGGTEAFF. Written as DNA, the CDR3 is TGCAGCGGAAACGACAGGGGCGGCACTGAAGCTTTCTTT.

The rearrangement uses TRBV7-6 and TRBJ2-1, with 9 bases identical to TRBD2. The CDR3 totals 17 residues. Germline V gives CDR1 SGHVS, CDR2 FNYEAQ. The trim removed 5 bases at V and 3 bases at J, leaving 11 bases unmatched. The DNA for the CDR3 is TGTGCCAGCAGCAGGCTTTCGGGGACTAGCAACTACAATGAGCAGTTCTTC. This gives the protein CASSRLSGTSNYNEQFF. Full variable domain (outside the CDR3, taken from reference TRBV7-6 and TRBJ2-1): GAGVSQSPRYKVTKRGQDVALRCDPISGHVSLYWYRQALGQGPEFLTYFNYEAQQDKSGLPNDRFSAERPEGSISTLTIQRTEQRDSAMYRCASSRLSGTSNYNEQFFGPGTRLTVL.

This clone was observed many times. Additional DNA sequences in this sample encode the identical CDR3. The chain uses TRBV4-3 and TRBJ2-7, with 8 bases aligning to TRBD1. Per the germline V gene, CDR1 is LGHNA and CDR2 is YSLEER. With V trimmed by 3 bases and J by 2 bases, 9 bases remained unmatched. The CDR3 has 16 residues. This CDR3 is CASSHSGTGETYEQYF. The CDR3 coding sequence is TGCGCCAGCAGCCATAGTGGGACAGGAGAAACCTACGAGCAGTACTTC.

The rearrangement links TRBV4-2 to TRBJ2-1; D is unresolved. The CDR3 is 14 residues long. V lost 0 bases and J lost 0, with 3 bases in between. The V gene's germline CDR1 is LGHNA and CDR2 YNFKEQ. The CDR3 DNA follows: TGTGCCAGCAGCCAAGATCCCTCCTACAATGAGCAGTTCTTC. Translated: CASSQDPSYNEQFF.

The CDR3 spells CASSQVGGTGNGYTF. Written as DNA, the CDR3 is TGCGCCAGCAGCCAAGTTGGAGGTACCGGGAATGGCTACACCTTC. The chain is built from TRBV4-3 and TRBJ1-2; no clear D gene. This CDR3 comprises 15 residues. Trimming left V 1 base short and J 6 bases short, with 15 bases between. In germline, CDR1 is LGHNA, CDR2 YSLEER.

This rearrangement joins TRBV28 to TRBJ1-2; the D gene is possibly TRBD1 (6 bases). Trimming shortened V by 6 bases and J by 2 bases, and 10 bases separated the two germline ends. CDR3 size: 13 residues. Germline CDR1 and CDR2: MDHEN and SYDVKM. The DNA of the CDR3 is TGTGCCAGCAGGGGGGCCATCAACTATGGCTACACCTTC. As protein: CASRGAINYGYTF.

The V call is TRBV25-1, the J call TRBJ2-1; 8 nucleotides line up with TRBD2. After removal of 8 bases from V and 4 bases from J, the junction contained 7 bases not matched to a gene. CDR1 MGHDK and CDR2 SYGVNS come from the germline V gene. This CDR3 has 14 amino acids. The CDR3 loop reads CASVTSGTYNEQFF. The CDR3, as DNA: TGTGCCAGCGTCACTAGCGGTACTTACAATGAGCAGTTCTTC.

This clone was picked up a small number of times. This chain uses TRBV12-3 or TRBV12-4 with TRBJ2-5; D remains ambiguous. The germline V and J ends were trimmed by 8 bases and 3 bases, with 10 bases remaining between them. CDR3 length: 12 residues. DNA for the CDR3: TGTGCCAGCTCCTCCCTGGAAGAGACCCAGTACTTC. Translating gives CASSSLEETQYF.

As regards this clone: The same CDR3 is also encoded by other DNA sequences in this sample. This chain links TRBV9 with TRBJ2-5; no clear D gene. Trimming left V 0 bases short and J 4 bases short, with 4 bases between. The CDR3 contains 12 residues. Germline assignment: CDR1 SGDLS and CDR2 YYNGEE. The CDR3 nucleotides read TGTGCCAGCAGCGTAGTAGGAGAGACCCAGTACTTC. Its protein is CASSVVGETQYF.

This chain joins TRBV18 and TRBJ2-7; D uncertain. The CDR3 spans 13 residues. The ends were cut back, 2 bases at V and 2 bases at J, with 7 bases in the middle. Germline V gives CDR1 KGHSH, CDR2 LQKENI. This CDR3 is CASSPLPTYEQYF. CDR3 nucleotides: TGTGCCAGCTCACCATTGCCCACCTACGAGCAGTACTTC.

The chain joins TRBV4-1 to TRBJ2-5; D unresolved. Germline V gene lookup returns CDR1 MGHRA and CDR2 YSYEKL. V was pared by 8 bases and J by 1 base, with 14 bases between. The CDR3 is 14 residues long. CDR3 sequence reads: CASGGFLGQETQYF. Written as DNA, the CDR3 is TGCGCCAGCGGTGGTTTTTTGGGCCAAGAGACCCAGTACTTC.